This section outlines one T cell receptor beta chain sequence together with its context. These data originate in a study of response to subunit inactivated influenza vaccine. TCRdb re-called the RT-PCR reads with MiXCR, one entry per CDR3 protein. The sample includes 600,000 to 850,000 distinct CDR3 sequences, around 15% seen only once; the top ten take 7.6%. There are 17 residues in the CDR3. Trimming cost V 2 bases and J 0 bases; bases outside gene matches: 6. Germline loops: CDR1 MNHEY, CDR2 SVGEGT. This specimen consisted of PBMCs from blood, obtained about 14 days before vaccination. The sequence was collected from a man over 45 who received an inactivated influenza vaccine. This chain uses TRBV6-2 or TRBV6-3 with TRBJ2-3; the match to TRBD2 covers 9 bases. Written as DNA, the CDR3 is TGTGCCAGCAGTTACGACTTAACTAGCGGGAGCACAGATACGCAGTATTTT. As protein: CASSYDLTSGSTDTQYF.